The 21 T cell receptor beta chains in this list originate from one sample, sequenced in a study of OX40 agonist ivuxolimab in advanced cancers. Using immunoSEQ multiplex PCR, the repertoire was profiled, and TCRdb retains in-frame clones only, with some absent. The sample consists of 65,000 to 95,000 clones, around 92% of them appearing once. This material consisted of CD4+ or CD8+ T cells sorted from blood, taken in a trial of the OX40 agonist ivuxolimab. Receptor source: an adult with an advanced solid tumor such as melanoma, head and neck, liver or kidney cancer.

The chain recombines TRBV5-1 with TRBJ2-7, with D maybe TRBD1 (5 bases). CDR1 and CDR2 (germline): SGHRS, YFSETQ. The CDR3 spans 13 residues. V lost 3 bases and J lost 4, with 11 bases in between. In nucleotides, the CDR3 is TGCGCCAGCAGCTCCAGTGCAGGGTACGAGCAGTACTTC. It encodes CASSSSAGYEQYF. Variable domain in full (rest from reference TRBV5-1 and TRBJ2-7): KAGVTQTPRYLIKTRGQQVTLSCSPISGHRSVSWYQQTPGQGLQFLFEYFSETQRNKGNFPGRFSGRQFSNSRSEMNVSTLELGDSALYLCASSSSAGYEQYFGPGTRLTVT.

V and J are TRBV28 and TRBJ1-2, with D perhaps TRBD1 (6 bases). CDR1 and CDR2 (germline): MDHEN, SYDVKM. Trimming stripped 4 bases from V and 4 bases from J, with 13 bases between. The CDR3 is 14 residues long. The CDR3 nucleotides are TGTGCCAGCAGTTCCCCCGACAGGAGCTATGGCTACACCTTC. It translates to CASSSPDRSYGYTF.

V and J are TRBV9 and TRBJ1-2; D call uncertain. The CDR3 contains 15 residues. V lost 3 bases, J lost 4 bases, and 16 bases lay in between. Germline V CDR1 and CDR2: SGDLS, YYNGEE. The CDR3 protein is CASSGGGAAGYGYTF. The CDR3 DNA reads TGTGCCAGCAGCGGAGGAGGCGCAGCTGGCTATGGCTACACCTTC.

This clone was found a few times. The J gene is TRBJ1-2, the V gene TRBV28, with 10 nucleotides matching TRBD1. Per the germline V gene, CDR1 is MDHEN and CDR2 is SYDVKM. The CDR3 is 14 residues long. J lost 4 bases, V lost 6 bases, and 5 bases had no gene match. CDR3 sequence (DNA): TGTGCCAGCAGGACAGGGGGCAGGTCCTATGGCTACACCTTC. As protein: CASRTGGRSYGYTF.

The chain carries TRBV6-6 and TRBJ1-2, with TRBD1 matching over 8 bases. This CDR3 is 13 amino acids long. Looked up from germline, CDR1 is MNHNY and CDR2 is SVGAGI (reference sequence). The ends lost 6 bases at V and 4 bases at J; junction bases unmatched: 4. The CDR3 spells CASRAGGSYGYTF. The CDR3 DNA reads TGTGCCAGCAGGGCAGGGGGCAGCTATGGCTACACCTTC.

The genes are TRBV11-2 and TRBJ2-1, with TRBD2 matching over 7 bases. The CDR3 spans 16 residues. V gave up 3 bases and J gave up 7 bases; unmatched junction bases: 12. The germline V gene has CDR1 SGHAT and CDR2 FQNNGV. The CDR3 coding sequence is TGTGCCAGCAGCTTCACTAGCGACGGGACCTGGAATGAGCAGTTCTTC. Its protein is CASSFTSDGTWNEQFF.

The V call is TRBV7-9, the J call TRBJ2-7, with a possible D match to TRBD1 (5 bases). The CDR3 is 15 amino acids. V was pared by 5 bases and J by 0 bases, with 14 bases between. Germline loops: CDR1 SEHNR, CDR2 FQNEAQ (reference sequence). Here the CDR3 reads CASSQWAGHSYEQYF. The CDR3 region has the DNA TGTGCCAGCAGCCAGTGGGCAGGGCACTCCTACGAGCAGTACTTC.

Note on this clone: Because the CDR3 is missing its conserved closing phenylalanine or tryptophan, this is likely a read error. Because the CDR3's place on the DNA is in doubt, the DNA is left out and the CDR3 is given as listed by TCRdb. This chain links TRBV6-9 with TRBJ1-1; TRBD1, the D gene given by the table, was not confirmed from the DNA. The CDR3 has 12 amino acids, counting both end residues. Germline V gene lookup returns CDR1 MNHGY and CDR2 SVAAGI. The CDR3 protein is CASSYRGTGGPG.

The chain links TRBV19 to TRBJ1-6; no firm D call. CDR1 and CDR2 (germline): LNHDA, SQIVND (reference sequence). CDR3 size: 17 residues. V lost 2 bases and J lost 0, with 11 bases in between. CDR3 nucleotides: TGTGCCAGTAGTATACAGCTGACCGCCTCCTATAATTCACCCCTCCACTTT. Its protein product is CASSIQLTASYNSPLHF.

The chain has TRBV5-1 and TRBJ2-7, with D perhaps matching TRBD2 (6 bases). The V and J ends lost 7 bases and 3 bases respectively, with 20 bases between them. The CDR3 sequence is 15 residues long. Per the germline V gene, CDR1 is SGHRS and CDR2 is YFSETQ. CDR3 in amino acids: CASGRGTGESYEQYF. The CDR3 coding sequence is TGCGCCAGCGGGAGAGGGACGGGGGAAAGCTACGAGCAGTACTTC.

The gene calls are TRBV6-6 and TRBJ1-6, with D hard to call. CDR3 size: 16 residues. Germline-derived CDR1 and CDR2 are MNHNY and SVGAGI (reference sequence). Trimming took off 2 bases at V and 6 bases at J, with 14 bases between the two ends. The CDR3, as DNA: TGTGCCAGCAGTTACCCGACGACGGCCAGTAATTCACCCCTCCACTTT. This encodes CASSYPTTASNSPLHF.

This chain joins TRBV6-5 and TRBJ1-1, with 7 bases that match TRBD1. There are 16 residues in the CDR3. Trimming at V came to 0 bases and at J to 4 bases, leaving 8 bases not matched to a gene. The germline gives CDR1 MNHEY, CDR2 SVGAGI. The CDR3 sequence: CASSYSQTGSSTEAFF. The CDR3 nucleotides read TGTGCCAGCAGTTACTCCCAGACAGGGTCGAGCACTGAAGCTTTCTTT.

The chain employs TRBV5-4 and TRBJ2-3; TRBD2 aligns across 11 bases. Unmatched junction bases numbered 4, after V lost 4 bases and J lost 0 bases. CDR1 is SGHNT, CDR2 YYREEE, per germline (reference sequence). The CDR3 extends over 16 amino acids. CDR3 sequence (DNA): TGTGCCAGCAGCCCGGGGACTAGCGGAAGCACAGATACGCAGTATTTT. It is translated as CASSPGTSGSTDTQYF. Together with reference TRBV5-4 and TRBJ2-3, the CDR3 gives the full variable domain: ETGVTQSPTHLIKTRGQQVTLRCSSQSGHNTVSWYQQALGQGPQFIFQYYREEENGRGNFPPRFSGLQFPNYSSELNVNALELDDSALYLCASSPGTSGSTDTQYFGPGTRLTVL.

The chain is built from TRBV19 and TRBJ2-1; a possible D gene is TRBD2 (6 bases). The germline V gene has CDR1 LNHDA and CDR2 SQIVND (reference sequence). V dropped 2 bases and J dropped 5 bases, with 16 bases sitting between them. The length of the CDR3 is 16 residues. CDR3 in amino acids: CASSISMAGYDNEQFF. The DNA for the CDR3 is TGTGCCAGTAGTATATCCATGGCGGGGTACGACAATGAGCAGTTCTTC.

This sequence joins TRBV7-3 and TRBJ2-1; 7 nucleotides align to TRBD2. CDR3 length: 15 residues. With V trimmed by 1 base and J by 3 bases, 3 bases remained unmatched. The V gene's germline CDR1 is SGHTA and CDR2 FQGTGA. CDR3 protein: CASSLSGLVYNEQFF. CDR3 sequence (DNA): TGTGCCAGCAGCTTAAGCGGACTAGTCTACAATGAGCAGTTCTTC.

The J gene is TRBJ2-5, the V gene TRBV5-1; D is unclear. This CDR3 is built from 14 residues. CDR1 and CDR2 (germline): SGHRS, YFSETQ. Trimming shortened V by 2 bases and J by 0 bases, and 8 bases separated the two germline ends. The CDR3 DNA is TGCGCCAGCAGCTTCGGCCAGTACCAAGAGACCCAGTACTTC. Its translation: CASSFGQYQETQYF.

This clone appeared once. The rearrangement joins TRBV6-1 to TRBJ1-1, with no clear D. This CDR3 contains 11 residues. V was clipped by 1 base and J by 13 bases, with 10 bases between them. Germline CDR1 reads MNHNS; CDR2 reads SASEGT. As DNA, the CDR3 is TGTGCCAGCAGTGAAGTCTTGAAGGGTTTCTTT. Amino acids: CASSEVLKGFF.

The chain employs TRBV9 and TRBJ2-7; 9 nucleotides align to TRBD1. This CDR3 contains 13 residues. The V gene end was trimmed by 4 bases and the J gene end by 7 bases; junction bases not matched to a gene: 6. Germline CDR1 SGDLS, CDR2 YYNGEE. As DNA, the CDR3 is TGTGCCAGCAGCATGGGACAGGGCAGAGAGCAGTACTTC. It yields the protein CASSMGQGREQYF.

About this clone itself: Germline is not matched at one junction end, which may reflect a read error. The V gene is TRBV11-3, the J gene TRBJ2-1; 7 bases are shared with TRBD2. From germline, CDR1 is SGHNT and CDR2 YENEEA. The CDR3 covers 14 residues. The CDR3 loop is CASSLGAGSNERFF. DNA of the CDR3: TGTGCCAGCAGCTTAGGAGCGGGAAGCAATGAGCGGTTCTTC.

The chain uses TRBV27 and TRBJ2-3; D may be TRBD1 or TRBD2 (5 bases each). From germline, CDR1 is MNHEY and CDR2 SMNVEV (reference sequence). CDR3 length: 14 residues. V lost 5 bases to trimming and J lost 4 bases, with 13 bases between them. As DNA, the CDR3 is TGTGCCAGCAGTGTGCCGGGACGTCCAGATACGCAGTATTTT. Protein: CASSVPGRPDTQYF.

The chain uses TRBV1 and TRBJ2-1. TRBV1 is labeled a pseudogene. The CDR3 contains 12 residues. The CDR3 loop is CTRSKGCNEQFF. CDR3 sequence (DNA): TGCACCCGCTCGAAAGGATGCAATGAGCAGTTCTTC.